The 3 T cell receptor beta chains in this list originate from one sample, sequenced in a study of blood T cell repertoires in COVID-19. Profiling relied on immunoSEQ multiplex PCR, and the TCRdb table lists in-frame clones only, not all of them. The data contain approximately 110,000 clones, approximately 74% of them singletons. Material for sequencing was peripheral blood. These receptors were collected from a man aged 80 or over with COVID-19, enrolled during active disease.

V is TRBV13 and J is TRBJ2-7; 8 nucleotides match TRBD2. J lost 5 bases, V lost 4 bases, and 10 bases had no gene match. Germline lookup yields CDR1 PRHDT and CDR2 FYEKMQ (reference sequence). This CDR3 comprises 15 residues. The CDR3 protein is CASSSGTRVIHEQYF. CDR3 DNA: TGTGCCAGCAGCTCCGGGACTAGGGTGATTCACGAGCAGTACTTC.

The chain joins TRBV3-1 (or the pseudogene TRBV3-2) to TRBJ2-2, with TRBD1 as a possible D gene (6 bases). With 1 base removed from V and 4 bases from J, the gap between germline ends came to 16 bases. Germline CDR1 LGHDT, CDR2 YNNKEL (reference sequence). CDR3 length: 17 amino acids. CDR3 residues: CASSQVIRDNTTGELFF. The CDR3 region has the DNA TGTGCCAGCAGCCAAGTTATTCGGGACAACACCACCGGGGAGCTGTTTTTT.

This chain joins TRBV7-2 and TRBJ2-1; 12 bases map to TRBD2. J gave up 7 bases and V 1 base, and 2 bases lay outside the gene matches. CDR3 length equals 15 residues. CDR1 SGHTA and CDR2 FQGNSA come from the germline V gene. The CDR3 nucleotides read TGTGCCAGCAGCTTAGAACTAGCGGGAGGTAATGAGCAGTTCTTC. This encodes CASSLELAGGNEQFF. The entire variable domain, with the rest obtained from reference TRBV7-2 and TRBJ2-1, is as follows: GAGVSQSPSNKVTEKGKDVELRCDPISGHTALYWYRQSLGQGLEFLIYFQGNSAPDKSGLPSDRFSAERTGGSVSTLTIQRTQQEDSAVYLCASSLELAGGNEQFFGPGTRLTVL.